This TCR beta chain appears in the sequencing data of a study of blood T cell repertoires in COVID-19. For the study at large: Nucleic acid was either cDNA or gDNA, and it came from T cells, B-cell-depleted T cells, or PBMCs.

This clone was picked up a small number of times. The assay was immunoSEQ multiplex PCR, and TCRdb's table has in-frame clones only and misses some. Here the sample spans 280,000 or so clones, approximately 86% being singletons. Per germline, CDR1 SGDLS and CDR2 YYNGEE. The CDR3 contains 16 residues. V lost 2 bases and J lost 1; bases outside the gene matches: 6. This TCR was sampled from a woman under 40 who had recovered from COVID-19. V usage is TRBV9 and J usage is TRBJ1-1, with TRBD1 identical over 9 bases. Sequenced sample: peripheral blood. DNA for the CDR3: TGTGCCAGCAGCGTTGGGGACAGGGAGTGGAACACTGAAGCTTTCTTT. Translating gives CASSVGDREWNTEAFF.